The 13 T cell receptor beta chains below come from one sample, sequenced in a study of graft-versus-host responses after intestinal transplantation. Sequenced by immunoSEQ multiplex PCR; TCRdb stores in-frame clones only, minus some. Here the sample spans 10,000 to 15,000 clones, about four fifths being singletons. The material was PBMCs, obtained almost 310 days after intestinal transplant. These receptors originate from a human patient who received an intestinal transplant, so some T cells may come from the graft donor.

This clone was found once. The chain has TRBV14 and TRBJ2-1; 7 bases map to TRBD2. Germline loops: CDR1 SGHDN, CDR2 FVKESK. The CDR3 sequence is 16 residues long. The J segment lost 9 bases and the V segment lost 3 bases, leaving 14 bases of the junction unmatched. CDR3 coding DNA: TGTGCCAGCAGCCACGAACGGGAGGCGGCGGGTTTTGAGCAGTTCTTC. It translates to CASSHEREAAGFEQFF.

CDR3 nucleotides: TGTGCCAGCAGTGTCGAGAGGAACACCGGGGAGCTGTTTTTT. Translated: CASSVERNTGELFF. V is TRBV6-4 and J is TRBJ2-2; D unresolved. Trimming left V 4 bases short and J 1 base short, with 7 bases between. Germline assignment: CDR1 MRHNA and CDR2 SNTAGT. The CDR3 length is 14 residues.

The chain joins TRBV30 to TRBJ2-7; D call uncertain. V was cut by 5 bases and J by 4 bases, with 9 bases left in between. This CDR3 contains 11 residues. Germline-derived CDR1 and CDR2 are GTSNPN and SVGIG (reference sequence). The CDR3 sequence is CAWGPLYEQYF. As DNA, the CDR3 is TGTGCCTGGGGACCCTTATACGAGCAGTACTTC.

The CDR3 here is CASSCPTGLALGRRSGANVLTF. The CDR3 DNA follows: TGTGCCAGCAGCTGTCCGACAGGATTGGCTTTAGGCCGACGCTCTGGGGCCAACGTCCTGACTTTC. The V call is TRBV7-3, the J call TRBJ2-6; D perhaps matches TRBD1 (6 bases). CDR1 and CDR2 (germline): SGHTA, FQGTGA. V lost 4 bases to trimming and J lost 0 bases, with 28 bases between them. The CDR3 is 22 residues long.

This clone was counted once. The chain joins TRBV7-3 to TRBJ2-7, with D maybe TRBD1 (6 bases). Per germline, CDR1 SGHTA and CDR2 FQGTGA. Trimming removed 0 bases from V and 4 bases from J, with 7 bases in between. The CDR3 runs to 13 residues. CDR3 amino acids: CASSLTGAYEQYF. The DNA for the CDR3 is TGTGCCAGCAGCTTAACGGGGGCTTACGAGCAGTACTTC.

The CDR3 region has the DNA TGTGCCAGCAGCCCCTGGACCGACATAAATAATTCACCCCTCCACTTT. Amino acid sequence: CASSPWTDINNSPLHF. This chain uses TRBV7-2 with TRBJ1-6; D ambiguous. Trimming stripped 5 bases from V and 5 bases from J, with 16 bases between. CDR1 SGHTA and CDR2 FQGNSA come from the germline V gene. CDR3 length equals 16 residues.

The gene calls are TRBV7-2 and TRBJ2-1; the D gene is possibly TRBD2 (6 bases). This CDR3 region has 14 residues. With 3 bases removed from V and 4 bases from J, the gap between germline ends came to 10 bases. In germline, CDR1 is SGHTA, CDR2 FQGNSA. The CDR3 nucleotides read TGTGCCAGCAGCTTCGGGAGTTCGTACAATGAGCAGTTCTTC. Translation gives CASSFGSSYNEQFF.

This chain connects TRBV28 to TRBJ2-7, with D possibly TRBD2 on 6 matching bases. Trimming stripped 5 bases from V and 3 bases from J, with 17 bases between. The V gene's germline CDR1 is MDHEN and CDR2 SYDVKM. This CDR3 has 15 amino acids. CDR3 loop: CASSGVGGPIYEQYF. CDR3 bases: TGTGCCAGCAGTGGAGTCGGGGGTCCGATCTACGAGCAGTACTTC.

The chain combines TRBV7-7 with TRBJ2-5; tentatively, D is TRBD2 (5 bases). CDR1 and CDR2 (germline): SSHAT, FNYEAQ (reference sequence). The CDR3 has 12 residues. The CDR3: CASVTDQETQYF. The CDR3 coding sequence is TGTGCTAGCGTGACGGACCAAGAGACCCAGTACTTC.

V is TRBV28 and J is TRBJ2-1; D might be TRBD1 or TRBD2, each matching 7 bases. V was trimmed by 6 bases and J by 6 bases, leaving 15 bases between them. This CDR3 has 14 amino acids. The germline V gene encodes CDR1 MDHEN and CDR2 SYDVKM. CDR3 bases: TGTGCCAGCAGCCAGGGGGGGCTGGCCAATGAGCAGTTCTTC. Translating gives CASSQGGLANEQFF.

The V and J genes are TRBV11-2 and TRBJ2-3; tentative D call: TRBD2 (7 bases). Between the trimmed V and J ends, which lost 5 bases and 0 bases, there was a span of 15 bases. CDR1 is SGHAT, CDR2 FQNNGV, per germline. The CDR3 runs 16 residues. The DNA for the CDR3 is TGTGCCAGCAGCCGAGGGAGGGGGACTAGCACAGATACGCAGTATTTT. Residues: CASSRGRGTSTDTQYF.

This clone has only a few counts. The CDR3 loop reads CASSVDRDTEAFF. The CDR3 DNA sequence: TGTGCCAGCAGCGTAGACAGGGACACTGAAGCTTTCTTT. The rearrangement uses TRBV9 and TRBJ1-1; perhaps TRBD1 as D (6 bases). This CDR3 is built from 13 residues. The germline V gene has CDR1 SGDLS and CDR2 YYNGEE. V lost 0 bases and J lost 3, with 6 bases in between.

The chain recombines TRBV11-3 with TRBJ2-3; TRBD2 agrees at 7 bases. This CDR3 contains 14 residues. Germline loops: CDR1 SGHNT, CDR2 YENEEA. The junction had 11 bases not matched to a gene; V was cut back by 5 bases and J by 9 bases. CDR3 protein: CASSPSAGVATQYF. The CDR3 DNA follows: TGTGCCAGCAGCCCCTCTGCGGGAGTGGCCACGCAGTATTTT.